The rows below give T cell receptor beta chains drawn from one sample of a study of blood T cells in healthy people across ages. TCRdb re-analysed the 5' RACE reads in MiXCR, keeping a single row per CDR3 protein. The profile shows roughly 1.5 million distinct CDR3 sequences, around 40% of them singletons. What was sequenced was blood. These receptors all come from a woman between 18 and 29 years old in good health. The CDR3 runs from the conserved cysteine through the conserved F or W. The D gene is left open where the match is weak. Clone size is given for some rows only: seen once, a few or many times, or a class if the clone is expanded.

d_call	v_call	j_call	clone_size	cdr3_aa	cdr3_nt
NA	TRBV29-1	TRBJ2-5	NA	CSVEEGVQETQYF	TGCAGCGTTGAGGAGGGGGTTCAAGAGACCCAGTACTTC
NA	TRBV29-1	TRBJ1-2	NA	CSVEWATAQYGYTF	TGCAGCGTTGAGTGGGCAACGGCCCAGTATGGCTACACCTTC
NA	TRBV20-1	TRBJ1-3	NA	CSARDRQTNGNTIYF	TGCAGTGCTAGAGATCGGCAGACCAATGGAAACACCATATATTTT
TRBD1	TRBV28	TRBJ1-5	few	CASSFYAGGEGNQPQHF	TGTGCCAGCAGTTTTTACGCAGGGGGCGAGGGCAATCAGCCCCAGCATTTT
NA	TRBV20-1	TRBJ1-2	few	CSRMGGGYTF	TGCAGTCGGATGGGGGGCGGCTACACCTTC
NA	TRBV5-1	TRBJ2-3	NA	CASSFGSQGPTDTQYF	TGCGCCAGCAGCTTTGGCTCCCAGGGCCCGACGGATACGCAGTATTTT
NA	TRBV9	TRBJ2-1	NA	CASSLTGTPNYNEQFF	TGTGCCAGCAGTTTAACCGGGACTCCAAACTACAATGAGCAGTTCTTC
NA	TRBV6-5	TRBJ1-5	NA	CASSYSMGQGQPQHF	TGTGCCAGCAGTTACTCGATGGGGCAGGGTCAGCCCCAGCATTTT
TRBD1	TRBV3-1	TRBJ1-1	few	CASSSAGTVNTEAFF	TGTGCCAGCAGCTCTGCCGGGACAGTGAACACTGAAGCTTTCTTT
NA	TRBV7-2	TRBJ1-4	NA	CASSFANENLFF	TGTGCCAGCAGCTTTGCTAATGAAAACCTGTTTTTT
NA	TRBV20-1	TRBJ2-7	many	CSASRGYEQYF	TGCAGTGCTAGCAGGGGCTACGAGCAGTACTTC
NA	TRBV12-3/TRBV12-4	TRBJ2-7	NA	CASSLSSATDSYEQYF	TGTGCCAGCAGTTTGTCGAGCGCCACCGATTCCTACGAGCAGTACTTC
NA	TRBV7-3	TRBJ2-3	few	CASSSDPGPSPSSTDTQYF	TGTGCCAGCAGCTCCGATCCGGGGCCGAGCCCCTCTAGCACAGATACGCAGTATTTT
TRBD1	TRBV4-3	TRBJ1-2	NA	CASSQLQGPYGYTF	TGCGCCAGCAGCCAACTACAGGGGCCCTATGGCTACACCTTC
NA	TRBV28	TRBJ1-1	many	CASSLLGTEAFF	TGTGCCAGCAGCTTATTGGGTACTGAAGCTTTCTTT
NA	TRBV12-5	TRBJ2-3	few	CASGFVNTDTQYF	TGTGCTAGTGGTTTTGTAAACACAGATACGCAGTATTTT
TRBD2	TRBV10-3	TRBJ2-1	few	CAISLAGEHNEQFF	TGTGCCATTTCACTAGCGGGAGAGCACAATGAGCAGTTCTTC
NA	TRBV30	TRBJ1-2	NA	CAWQRWGTHYGYTF	TGTGCCTGGCAAAGGTGGGGTACCCATTATGGCTACACCTTC
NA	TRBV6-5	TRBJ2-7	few	CASSSGQTPYEQYF	TGTGCCAGCAGTTCGGGACAAACTCCATACGAGCAGTACTTC
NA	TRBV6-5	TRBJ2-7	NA	CASGQRGQTYEQYF	TGTGCCAGCGGCCAAAGGGGCCAGACCTACGAGCAGTACTTC
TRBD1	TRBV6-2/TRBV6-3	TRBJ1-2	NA	CASSTTDRGVNGYTF	TGTGCCAGCAGTACCACGGACAGGGGAGTGAATGGCTACACCTTC
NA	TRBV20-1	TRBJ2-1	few	CSAVSAGSRRGEQFF	TGCAGTGCTGTATCCGCCGGTTCCAGGAGAGGTGAGCAGTTCTTC
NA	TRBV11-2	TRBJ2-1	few	CASSLEFPGTAYNEQFF	TGTGCCAGCAGCTTAGAATTCCCAGGCACCGCCTACAATGAGCAGTTCTTC
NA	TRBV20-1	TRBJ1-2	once	CSAREGRVRGYGYTF	TGCAGTGCTAGAGAGGGGAGGGTGAGGGGCTATGGCTACACCTTC
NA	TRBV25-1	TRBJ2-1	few	CASTERGYSYNEQFF	TGTGCCAGCACCGAAAGGGGGTACTCCTACAATGAGCAGTTCTTC
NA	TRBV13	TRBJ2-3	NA	CASSFKQGNTDTQYF	TGTGCCAGCAGCTTCAAACAGGGTAACACAGATACGCAGTATTTT
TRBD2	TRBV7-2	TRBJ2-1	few	CASSSRGSSGRFEQFF	TGTGCCAGCAGCTCCAGGGGCTCTAGCGGGAGATTTGAGCAGTTCTTC
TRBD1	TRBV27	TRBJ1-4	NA	CASSFEYRGTEKLFF	TGTGCCAGCAGTTTTGAGTACAGGGGGACGGAAAAACTGTTTTTT
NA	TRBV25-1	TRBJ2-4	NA	CASSEVGEGTKNIQYF	TGTGCCAGCAGTGAGGTTGGAGAGGGCACCAAAAACATTCAGTACTTC
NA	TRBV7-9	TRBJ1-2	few	CASRGDATGITYGYTF	TGTGCCAGCAGGGGAGACGCGACAGGTATTACTTATGGCTACACCTTC
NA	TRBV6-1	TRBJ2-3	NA	CASSERGLSADTQYF	TGTGCCAGCAGTGAGCGGGGCCTTTCGGCAGATACGCAGTATTTT
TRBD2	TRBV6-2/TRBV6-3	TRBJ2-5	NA	CASSPYPGLAGGFGETQYF	TGTGCCAGCAGTCCCTACCCCGGACTAGCGGGGGGTTTCGGAGAGACCCAGTACTTC
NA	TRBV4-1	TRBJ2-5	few	CASSQGGSRDETQYF	TGCGCCAGCAGCCAAGGGGGGTCCCGGGATGAGACCCAGTACTTC
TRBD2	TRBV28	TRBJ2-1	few	CASSIGGGWDNNEQFF	TGTGCCAGCAGCATCGGGGGGGGGTGGGACAACAATGAGCAGTTCTTC
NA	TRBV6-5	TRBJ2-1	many	CASSSPDEQFF	TGTGCCAGCAGCTCCCCGGATGAGCAGTTCTTC
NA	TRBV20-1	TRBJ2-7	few	CSADLSHEQYF	TGCAGTGCTGATTTGTCCCACGAGCAGTACTTC
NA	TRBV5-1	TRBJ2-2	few	CASRERTVDTGELFF	TGCGCCAGCAGGGAGAGGACAGTGGACACCGGGGAGCTGTTTTTT
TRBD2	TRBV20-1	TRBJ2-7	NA	CSARVASGNYEQYF	TGCAGTGCTAGAGTGGCTAGCGGGAACTACGAGCAGTACTTC
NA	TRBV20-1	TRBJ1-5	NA	CSASKGLEGNQPQHF	TGCAGTGCTAGTAAAGGGCTGGAGGGCAATCAGCCCCAGCATTTT
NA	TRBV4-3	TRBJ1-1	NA	CASSPAQGNTEAFF	TGCGCCAGCAGCCCGGCACAGGGGAACACTGAAGCTTTCTTT
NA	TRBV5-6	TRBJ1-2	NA	CASSLTRMRGFGYGYTF	TGTGCCAGCAGCTTGACGAGGATGAGGGGTTTCGGCTATGGCTACACCTTC
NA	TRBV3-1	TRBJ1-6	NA	CASSHRGLYNSPLHF	TGTGCCAGCAGCCATCGGGGTCTTTATAATTCACCCCTCCACTTT
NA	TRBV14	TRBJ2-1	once	CASSPQGLRRNEQFF	TGTGCCAGCAGCCCCCAGGGTCTCCGACGGAATGAGCAGTTCTTC
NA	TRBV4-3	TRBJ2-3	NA	CASSQDRGIGTDTQYF	TGCGCCAGCAGCCAAGATCGGGGGATAGGCACAGATACGCAGTATTTT
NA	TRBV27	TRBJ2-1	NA	CASSLGPPAYNEQFF	TGTGCCAGCAGTTTAGGACCACCCGCCTACAATGAGCAGTTCTTC
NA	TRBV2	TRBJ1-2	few	CASSLRGTLGTF	TGTGCCAGCAGCCTCCGGGGAACCCTCGGCACCTTC
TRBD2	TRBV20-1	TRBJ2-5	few	CSQAGADGETQYF	TGCAGTCAGGCGGGAGCTGATGGGGAGACCCAGTACTTC
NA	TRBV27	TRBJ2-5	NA	CASSSERVAPRETQYF	TGTGCCAGCAGTTCCGAGCGGGTAGCGCCCCGGGAGACCCAGTACTTC